Presented here are 24 T cell receptor beta chains from one specimen sequenced in a study of cytomegalovirus exposure and HLA in healthy donors (dated by TCRdb to 2017 to 2019). The library was obtained by the immunoSEQ multiplex PCR assay. For the multiplex PCR, a mixture combining 60 forward primers for TCR Vbeta segments and 13 reverse primers for TCR Jbeta segments was used. TCRdb obtained this table from immuneACCESS and retained in-frame rearrangements with V and J assigned. These tables miss some clones; where compared with another copy, unresolved V genes account for less than half of the shortfall, and the remainder is unexplained. This sample holds about 180,000 clones; 85% were observed only once. The ten top clones hold 1% of the sample. The sample taken for sequencing was PBMCs. All receptors derive from a boy younger than 10 in good health and CMV-seronegative.

The V call is TRBV28, the J call TRBJ2-1, with 8 bases identical to TRBD2. The CDR3 runs 14 residues. Germline V gene sequence: CDR1 MDHEN, CDR2 SYDVKM. Trimming at V came to 5 bases and at J to 2 bases, leaving 2 bases not matched to a gene. CDR3 DNA sequence: TGTGCCAGCAGTGCGGGGGGCCCCTACAATGAGCAGTTCTTC. Protein product: CASSAGGPYNEQFF.

The chain uses TRBV9 and TRBJ2-2; 7 bases are shared with TRBD1. Per the germline V gene, CDR1 is SGDLS and CDR2 is YYNGEE. The V segment lost 0 bases and the J segment 5 bases; nucleotides outside the gene matches: 7. The CDR3 totals 16 residues. CDR3 region: CASSVGGGVRTGELFF. DNA for the CDR3: TGTGCCAGCAGCGTAGGAGGGGGCGTAAGAACCGGGGAGCTGTTTTTT.

The chain links TRBV7-6 to TRBJ2-5; possibly TRBD1 for D (5 bases). Germline V gives CDR1 SGHVS, CDR2 FNYEAQ. The CDR3 extends over 14 amino acids. The V end lost 5 bases, the J end lost 1 base, and 11 bases lay between the germline ends. Here the CDR3 DNA reads TGTGCCAGCAGCCGCGACAGAGCCCAAGAGACCCAGTACTTC. Translation: CASSRDRAQETQYF.

The chain has TRBV7-3 and TRBJ2-2, with a possible D match to TRBD2 (6 bases). The V end was cut by 5 bases, the J end by 7 bases, with 8 bases between. This CDR3 region has 12 residues. Looked up from germline, CDR1 is SGHTA and CDR2 is FQGTGA. In DNA, the CDR3 is TGTGCCAGCAGCCACGGGAGCGGGGAGCTGTTTTTT. As protein: CASSHGSGELFF.

The rearrangement uses TRBV27 and TRBJ2-1; D might be TRBD2 (5 bases). The CDR3 consists of 17 residues. V was shortened by 7 bases and J by 0 bases, with 19 bases between the two germline ends. Germline assignment: CDR1 MNHEY and CDR2 SMNVEV (reference sequence). The CDR3 reads CASIPRVPLSSYNEQFF. In nucleotides, the CDR3 is TGTGCCAGCATCCCGCGGGTCCCGTTGAGCTCCTACAATGAGCAGTTCTTC.

This chain links TRBV5-4 with TRBJ2-5; D gene ambiguous. From germline, CDR1 is SGHNT and CDR2 YYREEE (reference sequence). CDR3 length: 14 amino acids. Trimming left V 0 bases short and J 2 bases short, with 8 bases between. The CDR3 spells CASSLGQKQETQYF. CDR3 DNA sequence: TGTGCCAGCAGCTTGGGTCAGAAACAAGAGACCCAGTACTTC.

The chain recombines TRBV2 with TRBJ2-2; D is possibly TRBD1 (5 bases). Per germline, CDR1 SNHLY and CDR2 FYNNEI. This CDR3 comprises 12 residues. The V and J ends lost 10 bases and 6 bases respectively, with 12 bases between them. The CDR3: CATRQGAGELFF. The CDR3 nucleotides read TGTGCCACCCGTCAGGGTGCCGGGGAGCTGTTTTTT.

This chain links TRBV13 with TRBJ2-7, with D possibly being TRBD1 (6 bases). V was shortened by 6 bases and J by 4 bases, with 19 bases between the two germline ends. Germline CDR1 reads PRHDT; CDR2 reads FYEKMQ (reference sequence). This CDR3 spans 15 amino acids. CDR3 region: CASSYGAGESYEQYV. Written as DNA, the CDR3 is TGTGCCAGCAGTTACGGGGCAGGGGAATCGTACGAGCAGTACGTC.

A word on this clone: An end of the junction differs from the germline gene, which may be a read error. This rearrangement joins TRBV7-9 to TRBJ2-5, with 7 bases aligning to TRBD2. This CDR3 contains 16 residues. Germline CDR1 reads SEHNR; CDR2 reads FQNEAQ (reference sequence). CDR3 protein: CSSSLVPREFGETQYF. CDR3 nucleotide sequence: TGTTCCAGCAGCTTAGTGCCGCGGGAGTTTGGAGAGACCCAGTACTTC.

V and J are TRBV7-3 and TRBJ1-5, with 8 bases fitting TRBD1. V trimming: 3 bases; J trimming: 6 bases; junction bases outside the gene matches: 1. Germline CDR1 SGHTA, CDR2 FQGTGA. CDR3 length: 13 residues. The CDR3 loop is CASSFTGGQPQHF. CDR3 nucleotides: TGTGCCAGCAGCTTTACAGGGGGTCAGCCCCAGCATTTT.

This chain connects TRBV7-9 to TRBJ2-3, with 7 bases matching TRBD2. Per germline, CDR1 SEHNR and CDR2 FQNEAQ (reference sequence). CDR3 length equals 13 residues. Trimming cost V 5 bases and J 6 bases; bases outside gene matches: 5. The CDR3, as DNA: TGTGCCAGCAGCCGGACTAGTACCGATACGCAGTATTTT. This encodes CASSRTSTDTQYF.

The J gene is TRBJ1-6, the V gene TRBV11-2; D is possibly TRBD1 (5 bases). V lost 4 bases to trimming and J lost 3 bases, with 7 bases between them. Germline V gives CDR1 SGHAT, CDR2 FQNNGV. The CDR3 length is 14 residues. The CDR3 DNA sequence: TGTGCCAGCAGCTCTAGGGGCTATAATTCACCCCTCCACTTT. Amino acids: CASSSRGYNSPLHF.

This clone occurred a few times. The chain employs TRBV7-3 and TRBJ1-2; TRBD1 matches at 7 bases. This CDR3 contains 13 residues. V dropped 5 bases and J dropped 8; count of bases not matched to a gene: 8. Germline-derived CDR1 and CDR2 are SGHTA and FQGTGA. CDR3 residues: CASSRTGQGGYTF. DNA for the CDR3: TGTGCCAGCAGCCGGACAGGTCAAGGGGGCTACACCTTC.

The DNA of the CDR3 is TGTGCCAGCAGCCAGAGCGGCGGGGCCAACGTCCTGACTTTC. Encoded protein: CASSQSGGANVLTF. This chain uses TRBV16 with TRBJ2-6, with D possibly matching TRBD2 (5 bases). Germline V CDR1 and CDR2: KGHSY, FQNENV. V was pared by 3 bases and J by 4 bases, with 7 bases between. The CDR3 covers 14 residues.

This clone was seen a single time. In DNA form, the CDR3 reads TGTGCCAGCAGTGAAGTACAGGGTCGGACTGAAGCTTTCTTT. It specifies CASSEVQGRTEAFF. The chain carries TRBV6-1 and TRBJ1-1, with a weak D call TRBD1 (6 bases). CDR1 is MNHNS and CDR2 is SASEGT in the germline V gene. The CDR3 sequence is 14 residues long. The V end lost 1 base, the J end lost 5 bases, and 11 bases lay between the germline ends.

The chain couples TRBV2 to TRBJ2-7; maybe TRBD1 (6 bases). The CDR3 sequence is 16 residues long. V was cut by 0 bases and J by 3 bases, with 15 bases left in between. The germline CDR1 and CDR2 sequences are SNHLY and FYNNEI. DNA of the CDR3: TGTGCCAGCAGTGAAGCTACAATACAGGGTATCTACGAGCAGTACTTC. Translation gives CASSEATIQGIYEQYF.

The count of this clone is one. The chain links TRBV2 to TRBJ1-5; tentatively, D is TRBD1 (6 bases). The V end lost 2 bases, the J end lost 2 bases, and 10 bases lay between the germline ends. The CDR3 sequence is 15 residues long. Germline-derived CDR1 and CDR2 are SNHLY and FYNNEI. CDR3: CASSETSGGNQPQHF. The CDR3 region has the DNA TGTGCCAGCAGTGAAACATCAGGGGGCAATCAGCCCCAGCATTTT.

The V gene is TRBV30, the J gene TRBJ2-1; 13 bases agree with TRBD2. V lost 5 bases to trimming and J lost 8 bases; unmatched junction nucleotides: 0. There are 12 residues in the CDR3. CDR1 and CDR2 (germline): GTSNPN, SVGIG (reference sequence). This CDR3 reads CAWGLAGDEQFF. Written as DNA, the CDR3 is TGTGCCTGGGGACTAGCGGGAGATGAGCAGTTCTTC.

This chain uses TRBV28 with TRBJ1-2; D is unclear. V dropped 3 bases and J dropped 3 bases, with 5 bases sitting between them. Germline V gives CDR1 MDHEN, CDR2 SYDVKM. This CDR3 is built from 12 residues. CDR3 in amino acids: CASSFRDYGYTF. Written as DNA, the CDR3 is TGTGCCAGCAGTTTTCGGGACTATGGCTACACCTTC.

This rearrangement joins TRBV5-4 to TRBJ1-1; D unresolved. Germline assignment: CDR1 SGHNT and CDR2 YYREEE (reference sequence). V was cut by 4 bases and J by 1 base, with 11 bases left in between. The CDR3 is made up of 14 amino acids. This CDR3 is CASSAGLENTEAFF. For the CDR3, the DNA is TGTGCCAGCAGCGCAGGACTAGAGAACACTGAAGCTTTCTTT.

The chain combines TRBV5-6 with TRBJ2-7, with a possible D match to TRBD1 (6 bases). Per germline, CDR1 SGHDT and CDR2 YYEEEE. Between the trimmed V and J ends, which lost 0 bases and 5 bases, there was a span of 9 bases. The CDR3 covers 13 residues. The CDR3 DNA follows: TGTGCCAGCAGCTTGGGGACAGCGGACGAGCAGTACGTC. Its protein is CASSLGTADEQYV.

J is TRBJ1-2 and V is TRBV19; TRBD1 aligns across 7 bases. Unmatched junction bases numbered 13, after V lost 4 bases and J lost 8 bases. The CDR3 is 15 residues long. CDR1 and CDR2 (germline): LNHDA, SQIVND (reference sequence). The chain's CDR3 is CASSTAGTDVLGYTF. CDR3 nucleotide sequence: TGTGCCAGTAGTACCGCCGGGACAGACGTTTTAGGCTACACCTTC. The variable domain in full, with the rest retrieved from reference TRBV19 and TRBJ1-2, is DGGITQSPKYLFRKEGQNVTLSCEQNLNHDAMYWYRQDPGQGLRLIYYSQIVNDFQKGDIAEGYSVSREKKESFPLTVTSAQKNPTAFYLCASSTAGTDVLGYTFGSGTRLTVV.

The V gene is TRBV19, the J gene TRBJ2-3; tentatively, D is TRBD2 (5 bases). The CDR3 is made up of 16 amino acids. Trimming cost V 2 bases and J 0 bases, with 12 bases left between them. Germline CDR1 and CDR2: LNHDA and SQIVND (reference sequence). The CDR3 DNA is TGTGCCAGTAGTATAAGCCCAAGGACTAGCACAGATACGCAGTATTTT. This codes for CASSISPRTSTDTQYF.

The chain joins TRBV7-6 to TRBJ2-1; 8 nucleotides align to TRBD2. Trimming removed 2 bases from V and 9 bases from J; junction bases left unmatched: 6. The CDR3 runs to 14 residues. Germline CDR1 and CDR2: SGHVS and FNYEAQ. The CDR3 here is CASSLPYTSGEQFF. CDR3 nucleotide sequence: TGTGCCAGCAGCTTACCCTACACTAGCGGTGAGCAGTTCTTC.